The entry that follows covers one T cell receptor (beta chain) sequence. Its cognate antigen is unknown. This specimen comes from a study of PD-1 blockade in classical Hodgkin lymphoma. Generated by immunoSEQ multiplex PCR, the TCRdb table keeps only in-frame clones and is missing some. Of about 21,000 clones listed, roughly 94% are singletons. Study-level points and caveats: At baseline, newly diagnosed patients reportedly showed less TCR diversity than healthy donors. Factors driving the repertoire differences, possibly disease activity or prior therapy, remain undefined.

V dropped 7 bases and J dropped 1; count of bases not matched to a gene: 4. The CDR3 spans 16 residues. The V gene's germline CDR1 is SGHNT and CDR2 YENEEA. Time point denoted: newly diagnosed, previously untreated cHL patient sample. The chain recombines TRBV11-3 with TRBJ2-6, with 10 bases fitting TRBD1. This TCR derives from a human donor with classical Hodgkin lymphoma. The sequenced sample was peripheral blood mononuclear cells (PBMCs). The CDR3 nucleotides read TGTGCCAGCACCCGGACAGGGGGGTCTGGGGCCAACGTCCTGACTTTC. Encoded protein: CASTRTGGSGANVLTF. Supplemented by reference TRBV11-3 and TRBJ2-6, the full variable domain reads EAGVVQSPRYKIIEKKQPVAFWCNPISGHNTLYWYLQNLGQGPELLIRYENEEAVDDSQLPKDRFSAERLKGVDSTLKIQPAELGDSAVYLCASTRTGGSGANVLTFGAGSRLTVL.